This T cell receptor (beta chain) was identified during a study of blood T cell repertoires in COVID-19. The CDR3 spans 14 residues. Trimming removed 7 bases from V and 6 bases from J; junction bases left unmatched: 9. Germline V CDR1 and CDR2: SNHLY, FYNNEI. Source study methods: The authors estimated nucleated cell counts from reference gene primer amplification. The protocol was immunoSEQ multiplex PCR, while the TCRdb copy is restricted to in-frame clones and leaves out a portion. The D gene and trimming were derived from the DNA, and the V and J assignments and clone size from that table. The repertoire consists of about 210,000 clones, with approximately 82% occurring once and the leading ten covering roughly 12%.

The source is a woman in her forties with acute or convalescent COVID-19. What was sequenced was peripheral blood. The chain is built from TRBV2 and TRBJ2-1; TRBD2 matches 7 bases. CDR3 DNA sequence: TGTGCCAGCAAAGCCCGGGACTATTCCAATGAGCAGTTCTTC. It encodes CASKARDYSNEQFF. Together with reference TRBV2 and TRBJ2-1, the CDR3 gives the full variable domain: EPEVTQTPSHQVTQMGQEVILRCVPISNHLYFYWYRQILGQKVEFLVSFYNNEISEKSEIFDDQFSVERPDGSNFTLKIRSTKLEDSAMYFCASKARDYSNEQFFGPGTRLTVL.